This is a list of T cell receptor beta chains from one sample in a study of regulatory T cells in long-lasting Graves disease. TCRdb processed the multiplex PCR reads anew with MiXCR; each CDR3 protein has one entry. The table includes roughly 360,000 distinct CDR3 sequences, about 12% detected once. The data were also submitted as part of a second study, on T cells in Graves' hyperthyroidism and ophthalmopathy.

The specimen was peripheral blood mononuclear cells (PBMCs), collected at new diagnosis, from a patient treated with antithyroid drugs. The receptors were sampled from a woman aged 18-29 years with Graves disease. The CDR3 runs from the conserved cysteine through the conserved F or W. A D gene is named only where the DNA matches it firmly. Size is omitted from some rows. Given values are once, few, many or a class for expanded clones.

J gene,clone size,D gene,V gene,CDR3 protein,CDR3 DNA
TRBJ1-5,few,NA,TRBV6-1,CAGCRENQPQHF,TGTGCCGGGTGTCGGGAAAATCAGCCCCAGCATTTT
TRBJ1-2,many,NA,TRBV2,CASSDQGEGYTF,TGTGCCAGCAGTGATCAGGGTGAAGGCTACACCTTC
TRBJ1-1,many,NA,TRBV7-9,CASSFNSGNTEAFF,TGTGCCAGCAGCTTTAATTCTGGAAACACTGAAGCTTTCTTT
TRBJ2-5,few,TRBD1,TRBV5-1,CASSRQGVEETQYF,TGCGCCAGCAGCCGACAGGGGGTGGAAGAGACCCAGTACTTC
TRBJ2-1,many,TRBD2,TRBV28,CASSSASGRAYNEQFF,TGTGCCAGCAGTTCGGCTAGCGGGAGGGCTTACAATGAGCAGTTCTTC
TRBJ1-2,NA,NA,TRBV10-3,CAISESGRALVYGYTF,NA
TRBJ1-1,once,NA,TRBV20-1,CSARESGSTEAFF,TGCAGTGCTAGGGAATCAGGGAGCACTGAAGCTTTCTTT
TRBJ2-3,NA,NA,TRBV4-1,CASSQVRRLHTDTQYF,TGCGCCAGCAGCCAAGTTCGAAGGCTCCACACAGATACGCAGTATTTT
TRBJ2-2,many,TRBD2,TRBV29-1,CSVGGLAGGANTGELFF,TGCAGCGTTGGGGGGCTAGCGGGAGGCGCGAACACCGGGGAGCTGTTTTTT
TRBJ1-6,many,NA,TRBV2,CASRGGAANSPLHF,TGTGCCAGCAGGGGGGGGGCCGCCAATTCACCCCTCCACTTT
TRBJ2-3,many,NA,TRBV27,CASSLSLLVFKVQGTDTQYF,TGTGCCAGCAGTTTATCCCTACTAGTGTTCAAGGTGCAAGGCACAGATACGCAGTATTTT
TRBJ1-6,NA,TRBD1,TRBV9,CASSVAGTGINSPLHF,TGTGCCAGCAGCGTAGCCGGGACAGGGATAAATTCACCCCTCCACTTT
TRBJ1-2,NA,NA,TRBV19,CASTPRGVPYGYTF,TGTGCCAGTACCCCCCGAGGGGTCCCCTATGGCTACACCTTC
TRBJ2-2,many,NA,TRBV11-3,CASSLVTGELFF,TGTGCCAGCAGCTTGGTCACCGGGGAGCTGTTTTTT
TRBJ1-5,NA,TRBD1,TRBV27,CASGVTGFNQPQHF,TGTGCCAGCGGCGTGACAGGGTTCAATCAGCCCCAGCATTTT